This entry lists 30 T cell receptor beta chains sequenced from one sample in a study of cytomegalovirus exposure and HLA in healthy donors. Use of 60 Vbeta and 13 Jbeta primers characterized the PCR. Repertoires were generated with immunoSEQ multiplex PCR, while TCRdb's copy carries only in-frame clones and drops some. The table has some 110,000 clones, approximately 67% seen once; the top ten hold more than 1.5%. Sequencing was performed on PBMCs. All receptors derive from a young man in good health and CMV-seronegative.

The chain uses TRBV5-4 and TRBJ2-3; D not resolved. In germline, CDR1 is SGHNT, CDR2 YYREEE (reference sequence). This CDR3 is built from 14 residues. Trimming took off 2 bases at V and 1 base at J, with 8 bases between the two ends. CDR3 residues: CASSFEVGTDTQYF. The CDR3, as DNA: TGTGCCAGCAGCTTTGAGGTGGGCACAGATACGCAGTATTTT. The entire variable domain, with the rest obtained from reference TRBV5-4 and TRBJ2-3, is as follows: ETGVTQSPTHLIKTRGQQVTLRCSSQSGHNTVSWYQQALGQGPQFIFQYYREEENGRGNFPPRFSGLQFPNYSSELNVNALELDDSALYLCASSFEVGTDTQYFGPGTRLTVL.

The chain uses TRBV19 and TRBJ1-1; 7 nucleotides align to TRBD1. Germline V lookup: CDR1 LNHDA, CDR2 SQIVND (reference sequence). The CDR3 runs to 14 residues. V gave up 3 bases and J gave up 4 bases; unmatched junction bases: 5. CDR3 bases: TGTGCCAGTAGTATCACAGGGGTTAGCACTGAAGCTTTCTTT. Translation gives CASSITGVSTEAFF.

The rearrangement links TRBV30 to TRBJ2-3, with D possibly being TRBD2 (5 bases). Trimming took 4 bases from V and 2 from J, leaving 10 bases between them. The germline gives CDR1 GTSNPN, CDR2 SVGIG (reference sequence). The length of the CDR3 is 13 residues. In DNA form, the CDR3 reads TGTGCCTGGAACAGCGGAAACACAGATACGCAGTATTTT. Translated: CAWNSGNTDTQYF.

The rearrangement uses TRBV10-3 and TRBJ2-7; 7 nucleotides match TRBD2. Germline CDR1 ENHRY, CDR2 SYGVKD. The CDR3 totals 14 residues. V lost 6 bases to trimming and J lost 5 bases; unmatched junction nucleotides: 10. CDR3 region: CAIRAGTAGDEQYF. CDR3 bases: TGTGCCATCAGGGCCGGGACGGCGGGGGACGAGCAGTACTTC.

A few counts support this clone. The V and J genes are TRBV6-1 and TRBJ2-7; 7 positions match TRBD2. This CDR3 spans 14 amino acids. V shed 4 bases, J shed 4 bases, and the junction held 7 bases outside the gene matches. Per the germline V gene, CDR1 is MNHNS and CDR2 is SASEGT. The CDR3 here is CASSVGSGSYEQYF. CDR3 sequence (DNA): TGTGCCAGCAGTGTAGGTAGCGGGTCGTACGAGCAGTACTTC.

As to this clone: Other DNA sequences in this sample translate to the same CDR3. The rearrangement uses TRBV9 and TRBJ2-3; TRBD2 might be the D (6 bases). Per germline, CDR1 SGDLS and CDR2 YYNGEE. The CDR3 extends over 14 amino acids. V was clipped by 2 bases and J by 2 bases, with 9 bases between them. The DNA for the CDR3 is TGTGCCAGCAGCGTCTCGGGAGTCACAGATACGCAGTATTTT. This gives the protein CASSVSGVTDTQYF.

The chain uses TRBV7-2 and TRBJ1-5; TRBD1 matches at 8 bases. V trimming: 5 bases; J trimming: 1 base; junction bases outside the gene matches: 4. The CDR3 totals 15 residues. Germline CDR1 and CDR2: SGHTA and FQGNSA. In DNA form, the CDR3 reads TGTGCCAGCAGCCCAGGGGGCTTAAGCAATCAGCCCCAGCATTTT. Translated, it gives CASSPGGLSNQPQHF.

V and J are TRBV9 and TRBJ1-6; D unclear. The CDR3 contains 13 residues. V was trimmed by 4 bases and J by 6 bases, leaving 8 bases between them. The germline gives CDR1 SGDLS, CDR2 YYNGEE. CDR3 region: CASSTALNSPLHF. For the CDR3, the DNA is TGTGCCAGCAGCACCGCACTTAATTCACCCCTCCACTTT.

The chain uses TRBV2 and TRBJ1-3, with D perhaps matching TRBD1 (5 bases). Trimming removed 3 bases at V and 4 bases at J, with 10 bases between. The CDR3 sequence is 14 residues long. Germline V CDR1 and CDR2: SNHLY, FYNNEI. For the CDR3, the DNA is TGTGCCAGCAGTGATAGGGGATTGGGAAACACCATATATTTT. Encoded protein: CASSDRGLGNTIYF.

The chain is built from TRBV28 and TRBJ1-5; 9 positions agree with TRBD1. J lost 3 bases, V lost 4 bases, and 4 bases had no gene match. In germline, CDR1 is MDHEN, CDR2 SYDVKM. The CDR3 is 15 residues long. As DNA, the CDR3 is TGTGCCAGCAGTTCGGACAGGGGCCTCAATCAGCCCCAGCATTTT. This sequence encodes CASSSDRGLNQPQHF.

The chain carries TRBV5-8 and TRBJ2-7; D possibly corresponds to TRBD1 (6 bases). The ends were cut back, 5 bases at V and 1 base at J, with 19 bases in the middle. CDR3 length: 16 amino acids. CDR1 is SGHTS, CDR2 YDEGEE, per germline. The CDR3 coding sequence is TGTGCCAGCAGTTTGATTCCGGGACACTCGTCCTACGAGCAGTACTTC. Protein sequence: CASSLIPGHSSYEQYF. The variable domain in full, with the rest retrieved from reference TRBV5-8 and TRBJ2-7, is EAGVTQSPTHLIKTRGQQATLRCSPISGHTSVYWYQQALGLGLQFLLWYDEGEERNRGNFPPRFSGRQFPNYSSELNVNALELEDSALYLCASSLIPGHSSYEQYFGPGTRLTVT.

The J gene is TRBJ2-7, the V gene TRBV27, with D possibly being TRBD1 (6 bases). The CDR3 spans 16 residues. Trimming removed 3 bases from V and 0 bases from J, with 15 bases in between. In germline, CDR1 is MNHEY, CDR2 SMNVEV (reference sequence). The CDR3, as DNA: TGTGCCAGCAGTTTTGTGGGGGACACAACCTCCTACGAGCAGTACTTC. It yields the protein CASSFVGDTTSYEQYF.

CDR3 in amino acids: CASSQGQGSSIQYF. The CDR3 DNA reads as TGTGCCAGCAGCCAGGGACAGGGGAGCAGCATTCAGTACTTC. The gene calls are TRBV14 and TRBJ2-4, with 10 nucleotides matching TRBD1. Losses at the gene ends were 3 bases for V and 9 bases for J; bases not matched to a gene: 5. There are 14 residues in the CDR3. In germline, CDR1 is SGHDN, CDR2 FVKESK.

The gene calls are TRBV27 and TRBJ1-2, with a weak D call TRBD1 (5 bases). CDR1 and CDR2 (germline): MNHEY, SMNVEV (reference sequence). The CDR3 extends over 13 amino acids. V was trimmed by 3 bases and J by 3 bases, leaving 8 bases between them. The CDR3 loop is CASSFWGDYGYTF. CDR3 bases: TGTGCCAGCAGTTTTTGGGGGGACTATGGCTACACCTTC.

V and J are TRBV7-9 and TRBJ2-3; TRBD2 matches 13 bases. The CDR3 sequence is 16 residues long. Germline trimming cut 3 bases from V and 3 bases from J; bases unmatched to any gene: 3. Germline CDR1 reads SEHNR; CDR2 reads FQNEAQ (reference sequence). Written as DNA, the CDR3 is TGTGCCAGCAGCTTGGGGACTAGCGGGACGACAGATACGCAGTATTTT. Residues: CASSLGTSGTTDTQYF.

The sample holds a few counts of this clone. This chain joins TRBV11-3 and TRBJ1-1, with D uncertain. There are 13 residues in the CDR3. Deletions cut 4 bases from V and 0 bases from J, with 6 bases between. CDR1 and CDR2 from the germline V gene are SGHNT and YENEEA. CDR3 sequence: CASSSHLNTEAFF. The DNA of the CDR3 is TGTGCCAGCAGCTCCCATCTGAACACTGAAGCTTTCTTT.

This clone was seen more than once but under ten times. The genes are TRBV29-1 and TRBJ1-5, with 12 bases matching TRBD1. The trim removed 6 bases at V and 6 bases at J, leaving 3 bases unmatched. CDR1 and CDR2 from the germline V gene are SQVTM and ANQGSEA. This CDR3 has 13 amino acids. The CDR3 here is CSVGTGGSQPQHF. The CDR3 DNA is TGCAGCGTCGGGACAGGGGGCTCTCAGCCCCAGCATTTT.

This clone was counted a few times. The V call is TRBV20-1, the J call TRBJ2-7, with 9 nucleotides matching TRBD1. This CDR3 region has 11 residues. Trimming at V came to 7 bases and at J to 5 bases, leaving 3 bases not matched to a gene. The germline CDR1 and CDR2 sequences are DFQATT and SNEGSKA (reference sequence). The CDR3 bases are TGCAGTGGGGACAGGGTCGACGAGCAGTACTTC. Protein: CSGDRVDEQYF.

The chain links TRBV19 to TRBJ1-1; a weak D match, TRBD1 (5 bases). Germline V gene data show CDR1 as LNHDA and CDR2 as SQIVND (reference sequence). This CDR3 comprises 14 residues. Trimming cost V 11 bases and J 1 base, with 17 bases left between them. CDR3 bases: TGTGCCGTATCCCTCGACAGTACGAACACTGAAGCTTTCTTT. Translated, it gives CAVSLDSTNTEAFF.

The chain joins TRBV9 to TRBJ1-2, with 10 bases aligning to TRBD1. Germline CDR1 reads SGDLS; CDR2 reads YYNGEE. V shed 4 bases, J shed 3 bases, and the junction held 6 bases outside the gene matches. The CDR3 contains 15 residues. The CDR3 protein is CASSPWDRGDYGYTF. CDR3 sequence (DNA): TGTGCCAGCAGCCCATGGGACAGGGGAGACTATGGCTACACCTTC.

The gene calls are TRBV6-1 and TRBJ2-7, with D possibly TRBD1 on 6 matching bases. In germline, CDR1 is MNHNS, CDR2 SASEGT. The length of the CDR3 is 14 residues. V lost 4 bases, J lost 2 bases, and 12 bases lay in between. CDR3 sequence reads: CASSGLTGTYEQYF. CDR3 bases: TGTGCCAGCAGTGGCCTGACAGGTACCTACGAGCAGTACTTC.

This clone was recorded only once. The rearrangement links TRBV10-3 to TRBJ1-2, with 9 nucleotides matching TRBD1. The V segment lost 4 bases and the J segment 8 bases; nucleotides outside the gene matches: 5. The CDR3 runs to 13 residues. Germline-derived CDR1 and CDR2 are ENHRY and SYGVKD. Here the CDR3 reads CAISGGQGWGYTF. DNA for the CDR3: TGTGCCATCAGTGGGGGACAGGGTTGGGGCTACACCTTC.

The CDR3 nucleotides are TGTGCCAGCAGTTACGGGGGGACAGGGAAATACGAGCAGTACTTC. Translating it yields CASSYGGTGKYEQYF. The chain is built from TRBV6-5 and TRBJ2-7; TRBD1 matches 9 bases. The V gene end was trimmed by 2 bases and the J gene end by 4 bases; junction bases not matched to a gene: 6. CDR3 size: 15 residues. CDR1 MNHEY and CDR2 SVGAGI come from the germline V gene.

The CDR3 protein is CASSFSMDRAAGEQYF. CDR3 DNA sequence: TGCGCCAGCAGCTTCTCCATGGACAGGGCAGCGGGAGAGCAGTACTTC. The V gene is TRBV5-1, the J gene TRBJ2-7; a possible D gene is TRBD1 (8 bases). The germline V gene has CDR1 SGHRS and CDR2 YFSETQ. The CDR3 has 16 amino acids. V was pared by 2 bases and J by 7 bases, with 22 bases between.

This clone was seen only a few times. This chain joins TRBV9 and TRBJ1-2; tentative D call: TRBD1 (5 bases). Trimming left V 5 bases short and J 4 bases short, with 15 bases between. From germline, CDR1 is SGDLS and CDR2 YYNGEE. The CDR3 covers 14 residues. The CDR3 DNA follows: TGTGCCAGCAGTCCAGGGAGGGAGCTCTATGGCTACACCTTC. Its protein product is CASSPGRELYGYTF.

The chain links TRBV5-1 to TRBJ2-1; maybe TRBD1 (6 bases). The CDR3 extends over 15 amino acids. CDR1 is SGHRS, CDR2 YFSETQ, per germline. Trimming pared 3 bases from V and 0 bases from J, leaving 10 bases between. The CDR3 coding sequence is TGCGCCAGCAGCTCAAAACAGGGCTCCTACAATGAGCAGTTCTTC. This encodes CASSSKQGSYNEQFF.

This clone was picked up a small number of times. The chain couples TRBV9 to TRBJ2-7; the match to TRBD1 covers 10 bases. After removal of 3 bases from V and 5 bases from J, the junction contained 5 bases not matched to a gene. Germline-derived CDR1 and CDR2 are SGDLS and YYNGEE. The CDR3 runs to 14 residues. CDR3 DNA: TGTGCCAGCAGCGGACGGGACAGGGGAGACGAGCAGTACTTC. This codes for CASSGRDRGDEQYF.

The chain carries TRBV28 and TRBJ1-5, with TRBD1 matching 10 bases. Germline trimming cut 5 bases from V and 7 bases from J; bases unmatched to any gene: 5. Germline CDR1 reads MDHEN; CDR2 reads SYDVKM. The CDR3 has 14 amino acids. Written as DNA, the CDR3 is TGTGCCAGCAGTACGGGACAGGGGTACCAGCCCCAGCATTTT. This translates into CASSTGQGYQPQHF.

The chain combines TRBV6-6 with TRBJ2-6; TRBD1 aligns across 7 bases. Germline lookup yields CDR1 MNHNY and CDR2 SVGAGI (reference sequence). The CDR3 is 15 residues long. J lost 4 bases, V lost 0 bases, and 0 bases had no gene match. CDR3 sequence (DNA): TGTGCCAGCAGTTACTCGACAGGGGGGGCCAACGTCCTGACTTTC. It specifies CASSYSTGGANVLTF.

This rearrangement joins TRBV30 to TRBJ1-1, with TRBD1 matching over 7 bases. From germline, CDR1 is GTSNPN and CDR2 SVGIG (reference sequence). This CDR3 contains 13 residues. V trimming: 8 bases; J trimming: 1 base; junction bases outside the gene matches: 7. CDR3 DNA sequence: TGTGCCAGGCACAGGGGCCCGAACACTGAAGCTTTCTTT. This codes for CARHRGPNTEAFF.